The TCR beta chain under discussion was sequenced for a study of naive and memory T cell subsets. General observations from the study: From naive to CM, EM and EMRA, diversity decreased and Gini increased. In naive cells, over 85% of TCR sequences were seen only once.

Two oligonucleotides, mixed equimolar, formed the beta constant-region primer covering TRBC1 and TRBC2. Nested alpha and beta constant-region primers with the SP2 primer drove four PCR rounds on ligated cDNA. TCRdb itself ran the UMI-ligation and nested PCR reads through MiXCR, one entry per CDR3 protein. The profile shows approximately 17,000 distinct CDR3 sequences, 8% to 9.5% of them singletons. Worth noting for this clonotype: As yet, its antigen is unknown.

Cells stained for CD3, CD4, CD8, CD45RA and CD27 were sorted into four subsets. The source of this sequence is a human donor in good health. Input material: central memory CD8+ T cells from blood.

The CDR3 sequence is CASSQGGNPTEAFF. CDR3 nucleotides: TGTGCCAGCAGCCAAGGGGGGAATCCCACTGAAGCTTTCTTT. The chain uses TRBV14 and TRBJ1-1, with a possible D match to TRBD1 (5 bases). Germline lookup yields CDR1 SGHDN and CDR2 FVKESK. CDR3 length: 14 amino acids. Trimming shortened V by 1 base and J by 4 bases, and 10 bases separated the two germline ends.